This T cell receptor beta chain is drawn from a study of T-cell reconstitution after alpha-beta-depleted transplantation in children. Preparation of the TCRbeta library used unique molecular identifiers. TCRdb processed the PCR reads anew with MiXCR; each CDR3 protein has one entry. The sample has 200,000 to 250,000 distinct CDR3 sequences, around 12% seen once; the top ten hold roughly 2.8%. This clonotype was found many times. This TCR derives from a human donor who donated a stem cell graft to a child with acute lymphoblastic leukemia. The sample consisted of PBMCs from the stem cell graft donor, taken from the stem cell graft.

The CDR3 coding sequence is TGCAGTGCTAGAGATGGCAGCACCGGGGAGCTGTTTTTT. This sequence encodes CSARDGSTGELFF. The chain combines TRBV20-1 with TRBJ2-2; no reliable D call. Germline V lookup: CDR1 DFQATT, CDR2 SNEGSKA (reference sequence). Trimming stripped 0 bases from V and 4 bases from J, with 6 bases between. The CDR3 contains 13 residues.